This TCR beta chain was sequenced for a study of T-cell reconstitution after alpha-beta-depleted transplantation in children. Unique molecular identifiers were used to barcode this TCRbeta library. A single record per CDR3 protein comes from TCRdb applying MiXCR to the PCR reads. The sample gives some 600,000 distinct CDR3 sequences, about 15% of which show up once; 1.1% is in the top ten. Trimming took off 4 bases at V and 0 bases at J, with 13 bases between the two ends. Germline V lookup: CDR1 DFQATT, CDR2 SNEGSKA (reference sequence). This CDR3 is 15 amino acids long. The receptor was derived from a human donor who donated a stem cell graft to a child with acute myeloid leukemia. The input for sequencing was PBMCs from the stem cell graft donor, taken from the stem cell graft. This chain uses TRBV20-1 with TRBJ2-4; maybe TRBD1 (5 bases). The CDR3 nucleotides read TGCAGTGCTACCGAAGGGGTTATAGCCAAAAACATTCAGTACTTC. Its protein product is CSATEGVIAKNIQYF.